This T cell receptor beta chain was identified in a study of T cells expressing NK-cell markers. From its re-call of the 5' RACE reads, TCRdb lists each CDR3 protein once, without DNA. The repertoire shows under 500,000 distinct CDR3 sequences; the top ten hold less than 7.5%. Germline V gives CDR1 SGDLS, CDR2 YYNGEE. The CDR3 sequence is 18 residues long. The rearrangement links TRBV9 to TRBJ2-3; TCRdb designates TRBD1, a call that cannot be tested without DNA. The specimen was blood T cells: a sorted CD56 or NKG2C T cell subset, CD4+ or CD8+ T cells, or bulk PBMC T cells (not recorded which). This receptor was identified in a woman aged 18-70 years in good health. CDR3 sequence: CASSSEPSVGRGGDTQYF.